This T cell receptor (beta chain) was recorded in a study of CD8 T cells in ankylosing spondylitis. About this clonotype itself: What it binds is not known.

TCRdb processed the 5' RACE reads anew with MiXCR; each CDR3 protein has one entry. Seen here are 25,000 or so distinct CDR3 sequences, approximately 8% observed once, and the top ten hold approximately 29%. The study, taken as a whole, reports: Blood from ankylosing spondylitis patients appeared to carry a characteristic roughly eight-variant TCR beta motif. CD8+ cells made up the disease-linked clones, which were relatively rare in peripheral blood.

The sample taken for sequencing was blood. This TCR derives from a male donor with ankylosing spondylitis or in good health (not recorded which).

CDR3 DNA: TGTGCCACCAGCACCCGGACAGGGTACAATGAGCAGTTCTTC. Amino acids: CATSTRTGYNEQFF. This chain links TRBV15 with TRBJ2-1, with TRBD1 matching 8 bases. Germline values: CDR1 LNHNV, CDR2 YYDKDF (reference sequence). CDR3 length: 14 amino acids. Trimming at V came to 4 bases and at J to 4 bases, leaving 3 bases not matched to a gene.